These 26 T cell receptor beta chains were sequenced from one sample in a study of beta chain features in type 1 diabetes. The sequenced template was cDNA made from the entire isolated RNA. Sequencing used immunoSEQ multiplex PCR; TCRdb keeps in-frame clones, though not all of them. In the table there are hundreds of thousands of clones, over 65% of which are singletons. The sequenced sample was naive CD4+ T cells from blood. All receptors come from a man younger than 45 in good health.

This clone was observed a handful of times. The CDR3 bases are TGTGCCTGGAGTATAAACCAGGGTTACTCCTACAATGAGCAGTTCTTC. This codes for CAWSINQGYSYNEQFF. The chain carries TRBV30 and TRBJ2-1, with D tentatively TRBD1 (5 bases). CDR3 length equals 16 residues. Per germline, CDR1 GTSNPN and CDR2 SVGIG (reference sequence). Trimming pared 2 bases from V and 0 bases from J, leaving 14 bases between.

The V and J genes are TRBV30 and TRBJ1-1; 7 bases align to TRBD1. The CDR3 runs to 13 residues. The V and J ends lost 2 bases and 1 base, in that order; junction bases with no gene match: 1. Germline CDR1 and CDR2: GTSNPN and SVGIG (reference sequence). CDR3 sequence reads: CAWSHRGNTEAFF. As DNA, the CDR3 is TGTGCCTGGAGTCACAGGGGGAACACTGAAGCTTTCTTT.

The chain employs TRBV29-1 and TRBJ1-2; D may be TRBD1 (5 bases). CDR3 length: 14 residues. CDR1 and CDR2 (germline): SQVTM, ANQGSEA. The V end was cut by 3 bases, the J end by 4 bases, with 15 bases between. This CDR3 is CSVEEGRVSYGYTF. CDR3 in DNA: TGCAGCGTTGAGGAGGGCAGGGTATCCTATGGCTACACCTTC. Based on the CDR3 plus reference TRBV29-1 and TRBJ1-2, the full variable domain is SAVISQKPSRDICQRGTSLTIQCQVDSQVTMMFWYRQQPGQSLTLIATANQGSEATYESGFVIDKFPISRPNLTFSTLTVSNMSPEDSSIYLCSVEEGRVSYGYTFGSGTRLTVV.

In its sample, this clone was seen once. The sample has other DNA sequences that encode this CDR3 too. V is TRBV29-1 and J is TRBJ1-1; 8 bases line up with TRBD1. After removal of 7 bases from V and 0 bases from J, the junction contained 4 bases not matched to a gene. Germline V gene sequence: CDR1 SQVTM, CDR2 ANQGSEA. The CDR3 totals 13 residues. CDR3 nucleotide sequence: TGCAGCGCCGGACAGGGTTTGAACACTGAAGCTTTCTTT. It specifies CSAGQGLNTEAFF.

The CDR3 DNA follows: TGTGCCAGCTCACCCCCCATGGGCAGAACCTACGAGCAGTACTTC. Its translation is CASSPPMGRTYEQYF. The chain employs TRBV18 and TRBJ2-7; no clear D gene. Germline assignment: CDR1 KGHSH and CDR2 LQKENI. V was cut by 3 bases and J by 2 bases, with 14 bases left in between. The CDR3 sequence is 15 residues long.

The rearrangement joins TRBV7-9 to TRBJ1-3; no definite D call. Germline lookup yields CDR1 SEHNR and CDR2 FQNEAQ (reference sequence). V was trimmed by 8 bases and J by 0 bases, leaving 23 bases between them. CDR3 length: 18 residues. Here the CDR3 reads CASGPSPGRRYSGNTIYF. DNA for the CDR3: TGTGCCAGCGGCCCTTCCCCCGGGCGGAGATACTCTGGAAACACCATATATTTT.

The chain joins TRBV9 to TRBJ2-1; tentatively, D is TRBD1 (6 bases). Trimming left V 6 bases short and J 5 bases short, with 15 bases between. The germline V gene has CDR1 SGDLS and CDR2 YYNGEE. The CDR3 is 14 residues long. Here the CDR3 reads CASNREHADNEQFF. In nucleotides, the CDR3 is TGTGCCAGCAACAGGGAGCATGCAGACAATGAGCAGTTCTTC.

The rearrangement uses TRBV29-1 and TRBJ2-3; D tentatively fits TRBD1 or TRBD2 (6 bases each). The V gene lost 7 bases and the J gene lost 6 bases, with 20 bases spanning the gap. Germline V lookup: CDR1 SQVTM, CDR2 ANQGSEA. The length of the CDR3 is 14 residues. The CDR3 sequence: CSAHVRGPGDTQYF. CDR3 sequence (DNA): TGCAGCGCCCACGTCCGGGGGCCAGGGGATACGCAGTATTTT.

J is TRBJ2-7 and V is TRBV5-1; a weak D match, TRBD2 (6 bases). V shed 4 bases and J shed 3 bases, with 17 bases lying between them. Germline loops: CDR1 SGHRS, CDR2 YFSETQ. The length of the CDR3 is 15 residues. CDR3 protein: CASSRDSGSHYEQYF. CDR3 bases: TGCGCCAGCAGCCGGGACTCAGGTTCACACTACGAGCAGTACTTC.

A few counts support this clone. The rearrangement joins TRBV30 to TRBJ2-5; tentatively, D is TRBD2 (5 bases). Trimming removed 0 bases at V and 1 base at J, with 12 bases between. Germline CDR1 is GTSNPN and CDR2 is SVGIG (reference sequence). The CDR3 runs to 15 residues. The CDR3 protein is CAWSVPAGLQETQYF. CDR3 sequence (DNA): TGTGCCTGGAGTGTACCCGCGGGCCTCCAAGAGACCCAGTACTTC.

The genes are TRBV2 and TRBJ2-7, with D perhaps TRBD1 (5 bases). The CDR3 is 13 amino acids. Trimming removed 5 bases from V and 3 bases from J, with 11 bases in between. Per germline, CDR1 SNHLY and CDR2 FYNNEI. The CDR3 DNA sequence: TGTGCCAGCAGTTCTACAGGCAACTACGAGCAGTACTTC. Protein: CASSSTGNYEQYF.

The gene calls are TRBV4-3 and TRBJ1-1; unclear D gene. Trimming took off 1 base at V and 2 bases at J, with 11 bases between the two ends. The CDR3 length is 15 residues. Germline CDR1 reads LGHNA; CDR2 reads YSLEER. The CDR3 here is CASSQAPFLNTEAFF. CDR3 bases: TGCGCCAGCAGCCAAGCCCCGTTCTTAAACACTGAAGCTTTCTTT.

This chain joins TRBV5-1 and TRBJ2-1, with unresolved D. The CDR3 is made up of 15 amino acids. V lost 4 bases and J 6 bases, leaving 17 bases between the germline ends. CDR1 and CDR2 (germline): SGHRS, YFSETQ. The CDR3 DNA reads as TGCGCCAGCAGCCCTTACAAAATCCTCCTCAATGAGCAGTTCTTC. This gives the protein CASSPYKILLNEQFF. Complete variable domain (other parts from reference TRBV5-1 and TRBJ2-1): KAGVTQTPRYLIKTRGQQVTLSCSPISGHRSVSWYQQTPGQGLQFLFEYFSETQRNKGNFPGRFSGRQFSNSRSEMNVSTLELGDSALYLCASSPYKILLNEQFFGPGTRLTVL.

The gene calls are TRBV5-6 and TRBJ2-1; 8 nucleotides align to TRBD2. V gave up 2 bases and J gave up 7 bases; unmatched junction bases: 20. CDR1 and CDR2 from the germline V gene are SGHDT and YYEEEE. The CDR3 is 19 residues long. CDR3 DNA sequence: TGTGCCAGCAGCTTCTACTCACTCCTGGCGGGAGGCATCGGGAATGAGCAGTTCTTC. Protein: CASSFYSLLAGGIGNEQFF.

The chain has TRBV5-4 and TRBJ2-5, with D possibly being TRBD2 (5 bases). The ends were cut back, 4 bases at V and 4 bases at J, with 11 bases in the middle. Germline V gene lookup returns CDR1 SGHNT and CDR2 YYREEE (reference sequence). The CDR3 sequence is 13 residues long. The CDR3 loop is CASSNSDAETQYF. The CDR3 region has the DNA TGTGCCAGCAGCAATAGCGATGCAGAGACCCAGTACTTC. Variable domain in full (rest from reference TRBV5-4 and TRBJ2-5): ETGVTQSPTHLIKTRGQQVTLRCSSQSGHNTVSWYQQALGQGPQFIFQYYREEENGRGNFPPRFSGLQFPNYSSELNVNALELDDSALYLCASSNSDAETQYFGPGTRLLVL.

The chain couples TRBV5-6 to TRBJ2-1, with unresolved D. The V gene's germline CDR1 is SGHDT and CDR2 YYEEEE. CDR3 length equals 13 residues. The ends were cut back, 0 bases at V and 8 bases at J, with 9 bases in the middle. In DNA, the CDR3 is TGTGCCAGCAGCTTGGCAGGTTTCGATGAGCAGTTCTTC. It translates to CASSLAGFDEQFF.

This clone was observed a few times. Here the CDR3 reads CAGAVDRDSDGYTF. The DNA of the CDR3 is TGTGCCGGGGCCGTGGACAGGGACTCGGATGGCTACACCTTC. V usage is TRBV5-4 and J usage is TRBJ1-2; 8 bases are a match to TRBD1. V trimming: 10 bases; J trimming: 6 bases; junction bases outside the gene matches: 14. Germline V gives CDR1 SGHNT, CDR2 YYREEE (reference sequence). The CDR3 totals 14 residues.

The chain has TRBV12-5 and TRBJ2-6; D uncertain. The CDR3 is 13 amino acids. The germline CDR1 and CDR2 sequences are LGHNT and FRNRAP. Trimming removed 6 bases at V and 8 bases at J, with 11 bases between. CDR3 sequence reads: CASGDHPPNVLTF. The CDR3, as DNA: TGTGCTAGTGGAGACCATCCCCCCAACGTCCTGACTTTC.

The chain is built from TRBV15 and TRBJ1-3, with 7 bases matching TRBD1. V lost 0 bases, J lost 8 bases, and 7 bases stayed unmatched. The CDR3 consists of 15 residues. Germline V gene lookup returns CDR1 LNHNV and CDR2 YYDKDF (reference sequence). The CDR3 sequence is CATSRDRDRVHTIYF. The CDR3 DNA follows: TGTGCCACCAGCAGAGATCGTGACAGGGTACACACCATATATTTT.

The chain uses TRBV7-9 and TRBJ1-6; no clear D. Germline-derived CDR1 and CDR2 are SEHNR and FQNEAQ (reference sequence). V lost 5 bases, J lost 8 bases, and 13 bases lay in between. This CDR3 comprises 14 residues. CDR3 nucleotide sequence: TGTGCCAGCAGCACCGACACATCTCATTCACCCCTCCACTTT. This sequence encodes CASSTDTSHSPLHF. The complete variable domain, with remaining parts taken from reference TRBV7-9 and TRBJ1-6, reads DTGVSQNPRHKITKRGQNVTFRCDPISEHNRLYWYRQTLGQGPEFLTYFQNEAQLEKSRLLSDRFSAERPKGSFSTLEIQRTEQGDSAMYLCASSTDTSHSPLHFGNGTRLTVT.

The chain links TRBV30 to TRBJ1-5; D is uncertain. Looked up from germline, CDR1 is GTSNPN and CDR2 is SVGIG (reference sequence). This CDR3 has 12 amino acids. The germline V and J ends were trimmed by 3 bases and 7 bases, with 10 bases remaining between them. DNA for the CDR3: TGTGCCTGGAGAACCACGGGGCAGCCCCAGCATTTT. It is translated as CAWRTTGQPQHF.

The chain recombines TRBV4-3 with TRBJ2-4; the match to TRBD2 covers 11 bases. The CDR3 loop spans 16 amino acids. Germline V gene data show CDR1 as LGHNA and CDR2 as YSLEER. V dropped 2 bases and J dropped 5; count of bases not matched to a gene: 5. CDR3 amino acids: CASSQSTGLAENIQYF. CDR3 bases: TGCGCCAGCAGCCAAAGCACGGGACTAGCGGAAAACATTCAGTACTTC.

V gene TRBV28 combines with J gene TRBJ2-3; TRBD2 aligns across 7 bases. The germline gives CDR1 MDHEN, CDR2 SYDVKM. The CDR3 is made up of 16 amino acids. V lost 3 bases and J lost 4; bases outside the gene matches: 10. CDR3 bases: TGTGCCAGCAGTTTTTTATCGGGAGCGGGGCCAGATACGCAGTATTTT. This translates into CASSFLSGAGPDTQYF.

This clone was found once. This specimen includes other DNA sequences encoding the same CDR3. This chain's CDR3 is CASSPEETQYF. CDR3 DNA sequence: TGTGCCAGCTCACCGGAAGAGACCCAGTACTTC. The chain uses TRBV18 and TRBJ2-5; D gene uncertain. Trimming stripped 3 bases from V and 3 bases from J, with 2 bases between. The CDR3 runs 11 residues. From germline, CDR1 is KGHSH and CDR2 LQKENI.

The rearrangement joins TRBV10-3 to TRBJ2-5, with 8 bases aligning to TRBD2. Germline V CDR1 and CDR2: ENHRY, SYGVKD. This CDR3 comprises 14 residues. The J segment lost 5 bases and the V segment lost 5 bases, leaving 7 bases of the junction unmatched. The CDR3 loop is CAISPAGGRETQYF. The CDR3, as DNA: TGTGCCATCAGTCCGGCGGGAGGCCGGGAGACCCAGTACTTC.

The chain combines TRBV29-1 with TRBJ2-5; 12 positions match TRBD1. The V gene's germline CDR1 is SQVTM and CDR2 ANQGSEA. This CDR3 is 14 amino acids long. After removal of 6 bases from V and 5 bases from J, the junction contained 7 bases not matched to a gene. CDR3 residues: CSVAPGQGAETQYF. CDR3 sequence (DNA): TGCAGCGTCGCACCGGGACAGGGGGCCGAGACCCAGTACTTC.